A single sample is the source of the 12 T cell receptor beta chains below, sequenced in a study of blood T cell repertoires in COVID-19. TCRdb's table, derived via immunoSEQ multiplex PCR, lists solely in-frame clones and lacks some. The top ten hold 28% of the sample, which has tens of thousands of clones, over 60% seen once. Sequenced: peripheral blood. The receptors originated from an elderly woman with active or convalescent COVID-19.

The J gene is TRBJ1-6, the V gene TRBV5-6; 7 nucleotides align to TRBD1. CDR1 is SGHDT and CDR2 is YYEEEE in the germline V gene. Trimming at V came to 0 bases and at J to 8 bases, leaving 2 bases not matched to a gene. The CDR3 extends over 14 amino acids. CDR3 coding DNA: TGTGCCAGCAGCTTGGCCACAGGGGATTCACCCCTCCACTTT. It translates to CASSLATGDSPLHF.

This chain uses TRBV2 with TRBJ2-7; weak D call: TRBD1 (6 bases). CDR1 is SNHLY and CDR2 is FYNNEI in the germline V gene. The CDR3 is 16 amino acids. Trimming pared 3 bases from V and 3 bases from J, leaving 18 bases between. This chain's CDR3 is CASSEGTKGPGYEQYF. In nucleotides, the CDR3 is TGTGCCAGCAGTGAGGGGACAAAGGGCCCCGGCTACGAGCAGTACTTC.

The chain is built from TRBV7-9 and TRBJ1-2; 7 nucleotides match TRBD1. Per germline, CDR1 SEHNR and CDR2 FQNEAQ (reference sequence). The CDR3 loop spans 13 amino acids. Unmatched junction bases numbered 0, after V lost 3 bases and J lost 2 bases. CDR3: CASSLGQNYGYTF. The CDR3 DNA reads TGTGCCAGCAGCTTGGGACAGAACTATGGCTACACCTTC.

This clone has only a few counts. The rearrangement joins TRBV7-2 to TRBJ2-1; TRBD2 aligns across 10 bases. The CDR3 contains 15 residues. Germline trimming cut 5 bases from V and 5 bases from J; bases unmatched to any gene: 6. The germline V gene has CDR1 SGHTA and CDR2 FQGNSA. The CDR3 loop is CASSPGLAVHNEQFF. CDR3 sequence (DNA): TGTGCCAGCAGCCCTGGACTAGCGGTACACAATGAGCAGTTCTTC.

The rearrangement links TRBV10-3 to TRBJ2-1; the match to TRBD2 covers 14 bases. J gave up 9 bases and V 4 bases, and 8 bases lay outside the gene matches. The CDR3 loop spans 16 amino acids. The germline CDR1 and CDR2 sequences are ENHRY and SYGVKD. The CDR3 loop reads CAISAQTSGGAGEQFF. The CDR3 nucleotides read TGTGCCATCAGTGCACAGACTAGCGGGGGGGCAGGTGAGCAGTTCTTC.

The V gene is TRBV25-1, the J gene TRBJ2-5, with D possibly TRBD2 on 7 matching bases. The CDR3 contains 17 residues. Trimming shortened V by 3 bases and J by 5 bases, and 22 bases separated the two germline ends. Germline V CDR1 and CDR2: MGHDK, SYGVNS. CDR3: CASSDLRPGGRGETQYF. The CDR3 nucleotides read TGTGCCAGCAGTGACCTGCGGCCCGGGGGGCGGGGGGAGACCCAGTACTTC. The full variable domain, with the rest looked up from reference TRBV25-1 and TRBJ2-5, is EADIYQTPRYLVIGTGKKITLECSQTMGHDKMYWYQQDPGMELHLIHYSYGVNSTEKGDLSSESTVSRIRTEHFPLTLESARPSHTSQYLCASSDLRPGGRGETQYFGPGTRLLVL.

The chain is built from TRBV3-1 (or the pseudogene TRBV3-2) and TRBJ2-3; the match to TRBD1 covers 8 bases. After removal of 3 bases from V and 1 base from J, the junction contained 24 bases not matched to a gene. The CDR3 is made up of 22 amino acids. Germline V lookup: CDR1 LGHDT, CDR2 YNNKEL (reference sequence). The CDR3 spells CASSHEQIRGLGVSTRTDTQYF. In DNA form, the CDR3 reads TGTGCCAGCAGCCACGAACAAATCAGGGGGCTCGGGGTATCCACGCGCACAGATACGCAGTATTTT.

This chain's CDR3 is CASSLTGRGTHYQETQYF. Written as DNA, the CDR3 is TGTGCCAGCAGCTTGACGGGGCGGGGGACCCACTACCAAGAGACCCAGTACTTC. The gene calls are TRBV5-4 and TRBJ2-5, with 7 bases identical to TRBD2. This CDR3 is built from 18 residues. V shed 1 base and J 0 bases; nucleotides not matched to a gene: 12. CDR1 and CDR2 from the germline V gene are SGHNT and YYREEE (reference sequence).

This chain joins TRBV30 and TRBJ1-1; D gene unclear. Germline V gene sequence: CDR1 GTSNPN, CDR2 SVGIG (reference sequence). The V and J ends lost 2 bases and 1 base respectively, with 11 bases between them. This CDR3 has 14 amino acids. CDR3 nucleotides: TGTGCCTGGAGTTGGAGGAGCGGGAACACTGAAGCTTTCTTT. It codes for CAWSWRSGNTEAFF. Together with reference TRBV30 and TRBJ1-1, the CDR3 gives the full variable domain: SQTIHQWPATLVQPVGSPLSLECTVEGTSNPNLYWYRQAAGRGLQLLFYSVGIGQISSEVPQNLSASRPQDRQFILSSKKLLLSDSGFYLCAWSWRSGNTEAFFGQGTRLTVV.

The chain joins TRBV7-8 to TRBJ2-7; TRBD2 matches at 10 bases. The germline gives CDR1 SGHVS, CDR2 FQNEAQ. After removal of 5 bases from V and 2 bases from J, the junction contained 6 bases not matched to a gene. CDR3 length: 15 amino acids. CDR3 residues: CASSTLAGITYEQYF. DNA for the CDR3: TGTGCCAGCAGCACACTAGCGGGGATTACCTACGAGCAGTACTTC. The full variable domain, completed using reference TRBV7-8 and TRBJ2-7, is GAGVSQSPRYKVAKRGQDVALRCDPISGHVSLFWYQQALGQGPEFLTYFQNEAQLDKSGLPSDRFFAERPEGSVSTLKIQRTQQEDSAVYLCASSTLAGITYEQYFGPGTRLTVT.

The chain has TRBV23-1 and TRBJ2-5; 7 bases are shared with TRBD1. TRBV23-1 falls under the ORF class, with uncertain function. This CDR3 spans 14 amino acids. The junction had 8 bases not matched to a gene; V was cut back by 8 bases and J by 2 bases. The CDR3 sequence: CASGTRDRQETQYF. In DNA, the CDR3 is TGCGCCAGCGGAACCCGGGACAGACAAGAGACCCAGTACTTC.

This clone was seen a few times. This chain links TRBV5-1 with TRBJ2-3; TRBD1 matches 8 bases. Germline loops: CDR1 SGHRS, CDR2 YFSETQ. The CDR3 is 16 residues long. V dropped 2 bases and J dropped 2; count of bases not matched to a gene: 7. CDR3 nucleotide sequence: TGCGCCAGCAGCTTCCAGGGGACAGGTCCCACAGATACGCAGTATTTT. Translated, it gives CASSFQGTGPTDTQYF.